The 30 T cell receptor beta chains presented below share a single source sample, sequenced in a study of cytomegalovirus exposure and HLA in healthy donors. Primers: 60 Vbeta forward and 13 Jbeta reverse. Assay used: immunoSEQ multiplex PCR; TCRdb lists only in-frame clones, some missing. The data show more than 200,000 clones, roughly 87% seen once. Sequenced material: PBMCs. These receptors came from a man aged 40-49 years in good health and CMV-seropositive.

Only a few counts were recorded for this clone. CDR3 region: CASSITNRNNQPQHF. DNA of the CDR3: TGTGCCAGTAGTATAACTAACAGGAACAATCAGCCCCAGCATTTT. The rearrangement links TRBV19 to TRBJ1-5; possibly TRBD1 for D (5 bases). The V end lost 2 bases, the J end lost 3 bases, and 11 bases lay between the germline ends. Germline-derived CDR1 and CDR2 are LNHDA and SQIVND (reference sequence). CDR3 length: 15 residues. Combining the CDR3 with reference TRBV19 and TRBJ1-5 gives the whole variable domain DGGITQSPKYLFRKEGQNVTLSCEQNLNHDAMYWYRQDPGQGLRLIYYSQIVNDFQKGDIAEGYSVSREKKESFPLTVTSAQKNPTAFYLCASSITNRNNQPQHFGDGTRLSIL.

The CDR3 DNA is TGTGCCAGCAGTACGCCACTAGCGCCTCGGGCAGATACGCAGTATTTT. Amino acid sequence: CASSTPLAPRADTQYF. The chain couples TRBV6-6 to TRBJ2-3; TRBD2 agrees at 7 bases. The CDR3 runs to 16 residues. V lost 5 bases, J lost 4 bases, and 12 bases stayed unmatched. Germline V CDR1 and CDR2: MNHNY, SVGAGI (reference sequence).

The V and J genes are TRBV10-2 and TRBJ2-7, with 11 bases fitting TRBD2. The length of the CDR3 is 14 residues. With 8 bases clipped from V and 7 bases from J, the junction kept 10 bases outside the gene matches. In germline, CDR1 is WSHSY, CDR2 SAAADI. The CDR3 sequence is CASGTSGSDGEQYV. Written as DNA, the CDR3 is TGCGCCAGCGGAACTAGCGGGAGTGATGGAGAGCAGTACGTC.

The chain uses TRBV5-6 and TRBJ1-1; 12 nucleotides match TRBD1. After removal of 3 bases from V and 1 base from J, the junction contained 1 base not matched to a gene. CDR1 and CDR2 (germline): SGHDT, YYEEEE. This CDR3 region has 15 residues. The DNA for the CDR3 is TGTGCCAGCAGCTGGGACAGGGGGCCGAACACTGAAGCTTTCTTT. Its translation is CASSWDRGPNTEAFF.

To note about this clone: The junction does not match germline at one end; this may be a read error. At the DNA level, this CDR3 is encoded by other sequences in the same sample as well. V usage is TRBV4-1 and J usage is TRBJ2-5, with 7 bases that match TRBD2. The CDR3 length is 17 residues. From germline, CDR1 is MGHRA and CDR2 YSYEKL. CDR3 DNA sequence: TGCGCCAGCAGCCAAGTGTTTTCGGCGGGAGCTTGGGAGACTCAGTACTTC. Encoded protein: CASSQVFSAGAWETQYF.

The chain carries TRBV30 and TRBJ1-5, with D unresolved. Deletions cut 0 bases from V and 6 bases from J, with 9 bases between. Looked up from germline, CDR1 is GTSNPN and CDR2 is SVGIG (reference sequence). This CDR3 is 13 amino acids long. The chain's CDR3 is CAWSVQSGQPQHF. CDR3 DNA: TGTGCCTGGAGTGTACAAAGTGGTCAGCCCCAGCATTTT.

The chain employs TRBV15 and TRBJ2-5, with 7 bases aligning to TRBD2. Looked up from germline, CDR1 is LNHNV and CDR2 is YYDKDF (reference sequence). Trimming cost V 5 bases and J 4 bases; bases outside gene matches: 10. CDR3 length: 15 amino acids. The CDR3 is CATSGRTSFTETQYF. In DNA, the CDR3 is TGTGCCACCAGCGGCCGGACTAGTTTTACAGAGACCCAGTACTTC.

The rearrangement links TRBV6-5 to TRBJ1-4; TRBD1 aligns across 11 bases. V lost 6 bases, J lost 6 bases, and 6 bases stayed unmatched. The V gene's germline CDR1 is MNHEY and CDR2 SVGAGI. The CDR3 length is 15 residues. CDR3 protein: CASSHRTGGDEKLFF. CDR3 DNA sequence: TGTGCCAGCAGCCACAGGACAGGGGGCGATGAAAAACTGTTTTTT.

The chain employs TRBV2 and TRBJ2-6; 7 bases are shared with TRBD2. This CDR3 region has 18 residues. V lost 6 bases, J lost 0 bases, and 11 bases stayed unmatched. Germline V gene data show CDR1 as SNHLY and CDR2 as FYNNEI. CDR3 sequence reads: CASRWSGNSDSGANVLTF. CDR3 sequence (DNA): TGTGCCAGCAGGTGGAGCGGGAATAGCGACTCTGGGGCCAACGTCCTGACTTTC.

This clone was seen only once. The chain links TRBV27 to TRBJ2-7; 12 bases are a match to TRBD2. There are 14 residues in the CDR3. Germline CDR1 reads MNHEY; CDR2 reads SMNVEV (reference sequence). The V segment lost 6 bases and the J segment 3 bases; nucleotides outside the gene matches: 3. The DNA for the CDR3 is TGTGCCAGCAGCCCGGGACTAGCGGGCTACGAGCAGTACGTC. Amino acids: CASSPGLAGYEQYV.

J is TRBJ1-5 and V is TRBV2; weak D call: TRBD1 (6 bases). Germline CDR1 SNHLY, CDR2 FYNNEI. V was shortened by 5 bases and J by 4 bases, with 12 bases between the two germline ends. The CDR3 has 14 residues. CDR3 sequence (DNA): TGTGCCAGCAGTTTACAGGGCAGGAATCAGCCCCAGCATTTT. Residues: CASSLQGRNQPQHF.

V gene TRBV7-9 combines with J gene TRBJ1-1; no definite D call. The CDR3 is 13 amino acids. V was shortened by 4 bases and J by 1 base, with 7 bases between the two germline ends. CDR1 and CDR2 (germline): SEHNR, FQNEAQ (reference sequence). This chain's CDR3 is CASSYEQNTEAFF. CDR3 DNA sequence: TGTGCCAGCAGCTATGAGCAGAACACTGAAGCTTTCTTT. Drawing the rest from reference TRBV7-9 and TRBJ1-1, the complete variable domain is DTGVSQNPRHKITKRGQNVTFRCDPISEHNRLYWYRQTLGQGPEFLTYFQNEAQLEKSRLLSDRFSAERPKGSFSTLEIQRTEQGDSAMYLCASSYEQNTEAFFGQGTRLTVV.

The rearrangement uses TRBV6-6 and TRBJ1-1; D may be TRBD1 (5 bases). Germline lookup yields CDR1 MNHNY and CDR2 SVGAGI (reference sequence). The V gene lost 7 bases and the J gene lost 1 base, with 10 bases spanning the gap. This CDR3 contains 13 residues. The CDR3 nucleotides are TGTGCCAGCAACTTAGGGGCGAACACTGAAGCTTTCTTT. Its protein is CASNLGANTEAFF.

The chain combines TRBV19 with TRBJ2-1, with TRBD2 matching 11 bases. The V and J ends lost 0 bases and 6 bases, in that order; junction bases with no gene match: 1. The CDR3 totals 15 residues. Germline V gene lookup returns CDR1 LNHDA and CDR2 SQIVND (reference sequence). The CDR3 spells CASSIELAGVNEQFF. The CDR3 DNA is TGTGCCAGTAGTATAGAACTAGCGGGAGTCAATGAGCAGTTCTTC.

This rearrangement joins TRBV4-1 to TRBJ2-5, with 11 bases lining up with TRBD2. This CDR3 has 19 amino acids. V was pared by 8 bases and J by 2 bases, with 19 bases of the junction left unmatched. Germline CDR1 is MGHRA and CDR2 is YSYEKL. CDR3 nucleotide sequence: TGCGCCAGCCGCGGGGTTACTAGCGGGAGATTGGGCACACAAGAGACCCAGTACTTC. Translation gives CASRGVTSGRLGTQETQYF.

The rearrangement links TRBV6-5 to TRBJ2-4; no definite D call. V gave up 5 bases and J gave up 7 bases, with 15 bases separating them. The CDR3 sequence is 14 residues long. In germline, CDR1 is MNHEY, CDR2 SVGAGI. The CDR3 nucleotides are TGTGCCAGCAGTCAGCACACAATGAGGAACATTCAGTACTTC. This translates into CASSQHTMRNIQYF.

V usage is TRBV12-5 and J usage is TRBJ2-2; 7 nucleotides line up with TRBD1. CDR1 is LGHNT, CDR2 FRNRAP, per germline. This CDR3 contains 15 residues. Trimming cost V 5 bases and J 2 bases; bases outside gene matches: 5. As DNA, the CDR3 is TGTGCTAGTGGTCCAGGACAGGTTAACACCGGGGAGCTGTTTTTT. It encodes CASGPGQVNTGELFF.

This chain joins TRBV19 and TRBJ2-5, with 7 bases matching TRBD2. V shed 4 bases and J 5 bases; nucleotides not matched to a gene: 7. From germline, CDR1 is LNHDA and CDR2 SQIVND (reference sequence). The CDR3 spans 14 residues. The CDR3 loop reads CASSRGGTHETQYF. The CDR3 DNA follows: TGTGCCAGTAGTAGGGGGGGGACCCACGAGACCCAGTACTTC.

This clone showed up just once. This chain joins TRBV4-1 and TRBJ2-1; D is unresolved. The germline gives CDR1 MGHRA, CDR2 YSYEKL. With 1 base removed from V and 6 bases from J, the gap between germline ends came to 10 bases. There are 14 residues in the CDR3. CDR3 coding DNA: TGCGCCAGCAGCCAAGTTTCTAATCCCAATGAGCAGTTCTTC. The encoded protein is CASSQVSNPNEQFF.

There are a few counts of this clone. The chain employs TRBV27 and TRBJ2-7, with D possibly being TRBD2 (6 bases). Germline CDR1 is MNHEY and CDR2 is SMNVEV (reference sequence). Trimming took 5 bases from V and 6 from J, leaving 14 bases between them. The CDR3 length is 13 residues. The CDR3 loop is CASSRAEGSEQYF. The CDR3 nucleotides are TGTGCCAGCAGTAGGGCGGAGGGCAGCGAGCAGTACTTC.

This chain joins TRBV10-1 and TRBJ2-7; the D gene is possibly TRBD2 (5 bases). The CDR3 runs 15 residues. In germline, CDR1 is WNHNN, CDR2 SYGVQD (reference sequence). Trimming stripped 6 bases from V and 0 bases from J, with 15 bases between. CDR3 sequence: CASSYSGPSSYEQYV. The CDR3 bases are TGCGCCAGCAGCTACAGCGGCCCGAGCTCCTACGAGCAGTACGTC.

In this sample, this clone turned up once. The chain links TRBV5-4 to TRBJ2-5, with D perhaps TRBD1 (5 bases). The CDR3 runs 15 residues. The V end was cut by 4 bases, the J end by 1 base, with 14 bases between. Germline values: CDR1 SGHNT, CDR2 YYREEE (reference sequence). CDR3 in DNA: TGTGCCAGCAGCGGCCTGACAGAGAGCCAAGAGACCCAGTACTTC. It yields the protein CASSGLTESQETQYF.

The CDR3: CASSLYGRRAYNEQFF. CDR3 DNA: TGTGCCAGCAGCTTATACGGGAGGAGGGCCTACAATGAGCAGTTCTTC. V is TRBV13 and J is TRBJ2-1, with 7 bases that match TRBD2. The CDR3 runs to 16 residues. Germline CDR1 is PRHDT and CDR2 is FYEKMQ (reference sequence). V trimming: 2 bases; J trimming: 2 bases; junction bases outside the gene matches: 6. Based on the CDR3 plus reference TRBV13 and TRBJ2-1, the full variable domain is AAGVIQSPRHLIKEKRETATLKCYPIPRHDTVYWYQQGPGQDPQFLISFYEKMQSDKGSIPDRFSAQQFSDYHSELNMSSLELGDSALYFCASSLYGRRAYNEQFFGPGTRLTVL.

This clone came up once. The CDR3 coding sequence is TGTGCCAGCAGTGTTCACAGGGGGAATCAAGAGACCCAGTACTTC. Residues: CASSVHRGNQETQYF. The V and J genes are TRBV6-5 and TRBJ2-5; TRBD1 matches at 8 bases. V was clipped by 5 bases and J by 2 bases; unmatched bases: 7. The CDR3 consists of 15 residues. The germline CDR1 and CDR2 sequences are MNHEY and SVGAGI.

V gene TRBV19 combines with J gene TRBJ1-1; D is unclear. CDR3 length: 15 amino acids. Deletions cut 5 bases from V and 2 bases from J, with 15 bases between. Germline V gene sequence: CDR1 LNHDA, CDR2 SQIVND (reference sequence). As DNA, the CDR3 is TGTGCCAGTAGTTACGGTAGCCCTCCAAACACTGAAGCTTTCTTT. Translating it yields CASSYGSPPNTEAFF.

This chain links TRBV10-2 with TRBJ1-5, with a possible D match to TRBD1 (5 bases). Germline loops: CDR1 WSHSY, CDR2 SAAADI. The length of the CDR3 is 16 residues. With 1 base removed from V and 6 bases from J, the gap between germline ends came to 16 bases. The CDR3 sequence is CASSEYVGQGGQPQHF. For the CDR3, the DNA is TGCGCCAGCAGTGAGTATGTTGGGCAGGGCGGTCAGCCCCAGCATTTT.

This clone has a single count. The V call is TRBV5-6, the J call TRBJ1-6; D may be TRBD1 (5 bases). V was trimmed by 0 bases and J by 5 bases, leaving 9 bases between them. This CDR3 has 15 residues. Germline V gene sequence: CDR1 SGHDT, CDR2 YYEEEE. The CDR3 protein is CASSLGQLNNSPLHF. CDR3 sequence (DNA): TGTGCCAGCAGCTTGGGACAGCTGAATAATTCACCCCTCCACTTT.

This chain uses TRBV27 with TRBJ1-5; no reliable D call. From germline, CDR1 is MNHEY and CDR2 SMNVEV (reference sequence). The CDR3 consists of 18 residues. V lost 0 bases and J lost 0, with 15 bases in between. In DNA, the CDR3 is TGTGCCAGCAGTTTATCGCCTCCAGTTTCCCATAGCAATCAGCCCCAGCATTTT. Protein product: CASSLSPPVSHSNQPQHF.

The V and J genes are TRBV5-1 and TRBJ1-6, with TRBD1 as a possible D gene (5 bases). Trimming removed 1 base from V and 8 bases from J, with 7 bases in between. Germline CDR1 reads SGHRS; CDR2 reads YFSETQ. The CDR3 has 13 amino acids. CDR3 in amino acids: CASSLRGDSPLHF. As DNA, the CDR3 is TGCGCCAGCAGCTTGCGGGGGGATTCACCCCTCCACTTT.

This clone was picked up a small number of times. The gene calls are TRBV5-4 and TRBJ2-2, with D maybe TRBD2 (6 bases). This CDR3 comprises 16 residues. V was cut by 4 bases and J by 3 bases, with 16 bases left in between. In germline, CDR1 is SGHNT, CDR2 YYREEE (reference sequence). The DNA of the CDR3 is TGTGCCAGCAGCCGGGTGTCTAGCGACTACACCGGGGAGCTGTTTTTT. Encoded protein: CASSRVSSDYTGELFF.